The clone carrying this TCR beta chain was counted once. Its target is unknown. Pools of viral peptides were used by the ViraFEST assay to expand antigen-specific CD4+ T cells ahead of sequencing. When more than 9 days of culture had elapsed, CD4+ T cells were isolated. Vaccine recipients, nucleocapsid antibody negative, had no prior SARS-CoV-2 infection. The data were taken from a study of vaccination effects on CD4 cells after COVID-19. Looking at the study overall: The vaccine given was either BNT162b2 or mRNA-1273, in two doses.

Only in-frame clones appear in the TCRdb table, and some are missing; sequencing was by immunoSEQ multiplex PCR. The data show roughly 63,000 clones, about four fifths seen once. V was trimmed by 4 bases and J by 0 bases, leaving 11 bases between them. This CDR3 spans 15 amino acids. The germline V gene encodes CDR1 SGHTA and CDR2 FQGNSA. Findings and limits, study-wide: Late after vaccination, infection- and vaccine-induced clones showed marked clonal contraction. Early post-infection timepoints were missing from the study, which also had few convalescent patients.

Here the sequenced sample was CD4+ T cells from PBMCs cultured with SARS-CoV-2 spike peptides, taken before COVID-19 vaccination. The chain links TRBV7-2 to TRBJ2-3, with TRBD1 as a possible D gene (5 bases). The source of this sequence is a human donor who received a COVID-19 vaccine. CDR3 nucleotide sequence: TGTGCCAGCAGCTCCATACGGACAAGCACAGATACGCAGTATTTT. Translated: CASSSIRTSTDTQYF.